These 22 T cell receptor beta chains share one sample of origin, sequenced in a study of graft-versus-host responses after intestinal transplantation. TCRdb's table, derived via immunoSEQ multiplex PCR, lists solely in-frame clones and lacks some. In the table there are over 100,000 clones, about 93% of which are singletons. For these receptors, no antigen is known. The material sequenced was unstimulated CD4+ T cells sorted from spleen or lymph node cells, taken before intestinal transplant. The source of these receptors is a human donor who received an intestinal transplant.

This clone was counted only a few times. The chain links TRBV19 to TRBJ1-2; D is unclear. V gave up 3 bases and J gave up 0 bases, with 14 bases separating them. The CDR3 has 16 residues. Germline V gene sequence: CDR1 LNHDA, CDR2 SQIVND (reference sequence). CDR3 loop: CASSMRSPQPNYGYTF. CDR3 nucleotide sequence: TGTGCCAGTAGTATGAGGAGCCCCCAGCCTAACTATGGCTACACCTTC. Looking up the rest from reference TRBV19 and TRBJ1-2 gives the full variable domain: DGGITQSPKYLFRKEGQNVTLSCEQNLNHDAMYWYRQDPGQGLRLIYYSQIVNDFQKGDIAEGYSVSREKKESFPLTVTSAQKNPTAFYLCASSMRSPQPNYGYTFGSGTRLTVV.

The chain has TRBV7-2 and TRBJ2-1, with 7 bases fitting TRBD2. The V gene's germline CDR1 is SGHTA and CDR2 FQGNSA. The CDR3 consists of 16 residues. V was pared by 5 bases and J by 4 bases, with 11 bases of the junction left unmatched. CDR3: CASSLLGGLVYNEQFF. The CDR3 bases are TGTGCCAGCAGCCTATTGGGCGGACTAGTATACAATGAGCAGTTCTTC.

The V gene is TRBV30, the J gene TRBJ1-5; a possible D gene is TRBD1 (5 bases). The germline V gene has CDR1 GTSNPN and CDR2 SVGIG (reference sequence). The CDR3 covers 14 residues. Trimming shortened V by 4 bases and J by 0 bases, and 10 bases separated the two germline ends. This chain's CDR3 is CAWKAGTSNQPQHF. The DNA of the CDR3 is TGTGCCTGGAAGGCAGGGACTAGCAATCAGCCCCAGCATTTT.

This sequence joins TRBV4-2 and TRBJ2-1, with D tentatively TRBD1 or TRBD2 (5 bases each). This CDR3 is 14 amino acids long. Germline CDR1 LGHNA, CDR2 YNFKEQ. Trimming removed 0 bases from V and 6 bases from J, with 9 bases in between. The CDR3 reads CASSQEDGANEQFF. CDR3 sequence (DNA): TGTGCCAGCAGCCAAGAGGACGGGGCCAATGAGCAGTTCTTC.

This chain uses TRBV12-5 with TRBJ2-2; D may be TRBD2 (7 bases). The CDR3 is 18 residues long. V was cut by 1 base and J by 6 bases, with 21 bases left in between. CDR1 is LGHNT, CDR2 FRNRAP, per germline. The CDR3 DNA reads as TGTGCTAGTGGTTTGGACCCCAAGGGGGGGGAAGGGGCCGGGGAGCTGTTTTTT. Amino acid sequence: CASGLDPKGGEGAGELFF.

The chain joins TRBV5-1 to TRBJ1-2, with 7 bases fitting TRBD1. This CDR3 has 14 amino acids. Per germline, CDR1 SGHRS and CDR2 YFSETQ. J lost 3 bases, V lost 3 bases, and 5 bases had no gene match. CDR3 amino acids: CASSSGQSYYGYTF. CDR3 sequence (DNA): TGCGCCAGCAGCTCGGGACAGTCATACTATGGCTACACCTTC.

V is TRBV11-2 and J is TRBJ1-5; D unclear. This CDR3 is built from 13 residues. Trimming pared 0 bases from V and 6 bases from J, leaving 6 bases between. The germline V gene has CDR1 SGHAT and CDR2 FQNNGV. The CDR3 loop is CASSLDRAQPQHF. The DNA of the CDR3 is TGTGCCAGCAGCTTAGATCGGGCTCAGCCCCAGCATTTT.

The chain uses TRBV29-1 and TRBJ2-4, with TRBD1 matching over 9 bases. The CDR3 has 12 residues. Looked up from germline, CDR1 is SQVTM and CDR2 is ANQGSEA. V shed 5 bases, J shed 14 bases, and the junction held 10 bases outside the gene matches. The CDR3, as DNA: TGCAGCGTTTCAGACCGGGACAGGGACGAGTACTTC. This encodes CSVSDRDRDEYF.

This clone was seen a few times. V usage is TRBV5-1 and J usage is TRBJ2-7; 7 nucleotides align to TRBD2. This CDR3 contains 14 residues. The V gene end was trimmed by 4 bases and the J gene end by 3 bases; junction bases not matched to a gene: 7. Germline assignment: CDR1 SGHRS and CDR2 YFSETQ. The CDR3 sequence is CASSQRGEDYEQYF. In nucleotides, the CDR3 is TGCGCCAGCAGCCAGCGGGGAGAGGACTACGAGCAGTACTTC.

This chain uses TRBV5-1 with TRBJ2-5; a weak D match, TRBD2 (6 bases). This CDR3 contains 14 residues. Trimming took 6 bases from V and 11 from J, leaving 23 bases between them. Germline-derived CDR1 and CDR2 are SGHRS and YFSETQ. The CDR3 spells CASTGSGPSGEQYF. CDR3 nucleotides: TGCGCCAGCACCGGGTCAGGGCCGTCGGGAGAGCAGTACTTC.

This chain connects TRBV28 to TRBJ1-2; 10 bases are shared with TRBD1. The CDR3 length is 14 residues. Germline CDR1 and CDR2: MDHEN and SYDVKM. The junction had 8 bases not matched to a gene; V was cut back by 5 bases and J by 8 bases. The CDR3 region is CASSTQTGGKGYTF. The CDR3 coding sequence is TGTGCCAGCAGTACCCAGACAGGGGGCAAGGGCTACACCTTC.

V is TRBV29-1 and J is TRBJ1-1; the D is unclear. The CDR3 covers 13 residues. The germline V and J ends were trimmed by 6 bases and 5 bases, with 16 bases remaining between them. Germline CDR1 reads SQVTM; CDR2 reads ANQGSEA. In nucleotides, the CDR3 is TGCAGCGTCCGACTTCTACTCGGGACTGAAGCTTTCTTT. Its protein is CSVRLLLGTEAFF. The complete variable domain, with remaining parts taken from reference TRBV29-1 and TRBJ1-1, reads SAVISQKPSRDICQRGTSLTIQCQVDSQVTMMFWYRQQPGQSLTLIATANQGSEATYESGFVIDKFPISRPNLTFSTLTVSNMSPEDSSIYLCSVRLLLGTEAFFGQGTRLTVV.

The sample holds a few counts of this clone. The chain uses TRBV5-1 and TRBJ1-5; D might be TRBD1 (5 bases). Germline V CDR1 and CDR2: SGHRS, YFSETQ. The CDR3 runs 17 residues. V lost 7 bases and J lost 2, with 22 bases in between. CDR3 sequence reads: CASQGSLCKMGNQPQHF. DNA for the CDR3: TGCGCCAGCCAGGGTTCCCTCTGTAAAATGGGCAATCAGCCCCAGCATTTT.

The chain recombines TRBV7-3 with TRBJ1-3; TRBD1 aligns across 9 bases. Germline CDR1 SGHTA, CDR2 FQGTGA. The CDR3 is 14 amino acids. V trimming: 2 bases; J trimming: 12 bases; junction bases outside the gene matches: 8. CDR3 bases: TGTGCCAGCAGCTTAGGGACAGGGAATGAGGACATATATTTT. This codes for CASSLGTGNEDIYF.

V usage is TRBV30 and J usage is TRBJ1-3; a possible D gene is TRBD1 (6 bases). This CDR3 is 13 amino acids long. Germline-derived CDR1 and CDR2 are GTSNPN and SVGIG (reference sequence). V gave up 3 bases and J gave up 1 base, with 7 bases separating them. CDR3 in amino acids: CAWSTGSGNTIYF. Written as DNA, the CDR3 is TGTGCCTGGAGCACAGGGTCTGGAAACACCATATATTTT. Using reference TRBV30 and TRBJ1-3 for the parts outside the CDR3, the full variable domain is SQTIHQWPATLVQPVGSPLSLECTVEGTSNPNLYWYRQAAGRGLQLLFYSVGIGQISSEVPQNLSASRPQDRQFILSSKKLLLSDSGFYLCAWSTGSGNTIYFGEGSWLTVV.

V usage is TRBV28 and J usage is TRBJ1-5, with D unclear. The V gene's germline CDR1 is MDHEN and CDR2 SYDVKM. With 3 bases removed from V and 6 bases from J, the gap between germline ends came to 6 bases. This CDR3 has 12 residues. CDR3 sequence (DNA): TGTGCCAGCAGTTTTGCGGTTCAGCCCCAGCATTTT. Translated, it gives CASSFAVQPQHF.

DNA of the CDR3: TGTGCCAGCAGTGTAGACAGGCTAGATGGCTACACCTTC. This translates into CASSVDRLDGYTF. The chain has TRBV6-5 and TRBJ1-2, with D possibly matching TRBD1 (6 bases). Per the germline V gene, CDR1 is MNHEY and CDR2 is SVGAGI. Trimming took 5 bases from V and 6 from J, leaving 13 bases between them. The CDR3 extends over 13 amino acids.

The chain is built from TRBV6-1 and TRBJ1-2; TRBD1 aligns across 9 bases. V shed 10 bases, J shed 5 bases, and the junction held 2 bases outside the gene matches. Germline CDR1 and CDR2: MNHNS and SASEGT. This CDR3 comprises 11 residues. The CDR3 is CANRGPYGYTF. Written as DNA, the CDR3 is TGTGCCAACAGGGGGCCGTATGGCTACACCTTC.

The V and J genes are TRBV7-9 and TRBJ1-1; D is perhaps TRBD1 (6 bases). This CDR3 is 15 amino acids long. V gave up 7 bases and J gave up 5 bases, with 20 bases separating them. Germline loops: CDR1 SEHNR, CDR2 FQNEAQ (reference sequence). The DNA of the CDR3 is TGTGCCAGCAAATGGGAGGGGGGCGTTGGAACTGAAGCTTTCTTT. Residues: CASKWEGGVGTEAFF. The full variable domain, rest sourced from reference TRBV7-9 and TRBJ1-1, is DTGVSQNPRHKITKRGQNVTFRCDPISEHNRLYWYRQTLGQGPEFLTYFQNEAQLEKSRLLSDRFSAERPKGSFSTLEIQRTEQGDSAMYLCASKWEGGVGTEAFFGQGTRLTVV.

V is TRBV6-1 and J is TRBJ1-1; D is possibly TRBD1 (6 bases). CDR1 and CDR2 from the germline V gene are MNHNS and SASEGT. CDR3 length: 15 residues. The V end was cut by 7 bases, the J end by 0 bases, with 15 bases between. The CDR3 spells CASTRTARLNTEAFF. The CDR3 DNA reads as TGTGCCAGCACGCGGACAGCTCGTTTGAACACTGAAGCTTTCTTT.

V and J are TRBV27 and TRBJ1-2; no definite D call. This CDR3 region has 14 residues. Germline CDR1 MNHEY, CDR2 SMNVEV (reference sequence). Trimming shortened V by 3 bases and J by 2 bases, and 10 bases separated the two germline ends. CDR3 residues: CASSFKGGNYGYTF. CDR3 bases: TGTGCCAGCAGTTTCAAGGGCGGGAACTATGGCTACACCTTC.

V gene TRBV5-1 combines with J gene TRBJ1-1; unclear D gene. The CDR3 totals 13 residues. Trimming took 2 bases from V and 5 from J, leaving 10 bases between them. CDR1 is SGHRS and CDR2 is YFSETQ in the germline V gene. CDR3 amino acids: CASSLVKSTEAFF. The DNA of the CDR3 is TGCGCCAGCAGCTTAGTTAAGAGTACTGAAGCTTTCTTT.